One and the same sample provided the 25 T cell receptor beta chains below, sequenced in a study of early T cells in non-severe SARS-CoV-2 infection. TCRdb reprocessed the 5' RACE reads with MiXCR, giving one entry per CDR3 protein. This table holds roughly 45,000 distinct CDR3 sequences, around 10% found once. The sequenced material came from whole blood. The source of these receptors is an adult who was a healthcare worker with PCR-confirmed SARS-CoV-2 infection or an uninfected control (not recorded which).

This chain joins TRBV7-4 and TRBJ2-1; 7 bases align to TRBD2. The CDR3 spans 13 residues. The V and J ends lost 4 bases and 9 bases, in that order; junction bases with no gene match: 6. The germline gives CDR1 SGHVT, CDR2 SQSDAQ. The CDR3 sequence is CASSSELAFEQFF. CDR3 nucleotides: TGTGCCAGCAGCTCGGAACTAGCGTTTGAGCAGTTCTTC.

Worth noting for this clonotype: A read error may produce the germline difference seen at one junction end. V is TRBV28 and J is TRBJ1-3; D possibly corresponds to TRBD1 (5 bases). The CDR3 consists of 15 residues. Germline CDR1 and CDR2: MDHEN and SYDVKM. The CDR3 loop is CASRQDGRPGNTIYF. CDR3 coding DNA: TGTGCCAGCAGACAGGATGGGCGCCCTGGAAATACCATATATTTT.

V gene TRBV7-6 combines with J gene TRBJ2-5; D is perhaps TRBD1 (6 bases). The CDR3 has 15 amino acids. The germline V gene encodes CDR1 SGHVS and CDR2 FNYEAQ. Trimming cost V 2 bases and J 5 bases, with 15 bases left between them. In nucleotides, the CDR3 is TGTGCCAGCAGCTTACCGGAGCCCCAGGGGGAGACCCAGTACTTC. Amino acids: CASSLPEPQGETQYF.

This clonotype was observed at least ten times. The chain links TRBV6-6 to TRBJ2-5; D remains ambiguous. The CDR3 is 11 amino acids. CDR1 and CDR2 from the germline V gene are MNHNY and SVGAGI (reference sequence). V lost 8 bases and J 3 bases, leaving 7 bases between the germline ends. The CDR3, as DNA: TGTGCCAGCGGCCATGAAGAGACCCAGTACTTC. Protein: CASGHEETQYF.

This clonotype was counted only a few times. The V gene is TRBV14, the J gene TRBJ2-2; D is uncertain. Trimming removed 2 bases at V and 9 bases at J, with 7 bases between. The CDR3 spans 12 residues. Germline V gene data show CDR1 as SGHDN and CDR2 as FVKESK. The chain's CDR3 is CASSQRTWELFF. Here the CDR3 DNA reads TGTGCCAGCAGCCAAAGGACCTGGGAGCTGTTTTTT.

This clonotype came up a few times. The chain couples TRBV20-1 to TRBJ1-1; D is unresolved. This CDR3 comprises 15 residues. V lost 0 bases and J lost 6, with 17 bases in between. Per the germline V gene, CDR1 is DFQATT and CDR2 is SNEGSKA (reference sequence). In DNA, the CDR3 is TGCAGTGCTAGAGATCCTCGAGGAGGGCGGGCTGAAGCTTTCTTT. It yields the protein CSARDPRGGRAEAFF.

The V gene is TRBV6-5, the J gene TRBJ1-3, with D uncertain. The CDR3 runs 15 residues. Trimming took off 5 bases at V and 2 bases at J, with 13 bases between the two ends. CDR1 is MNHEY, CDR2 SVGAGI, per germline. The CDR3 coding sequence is TGTGCCAGCAGTCTCCGGGAGGTCCCTGGAAACACCATATATTTT. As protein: CASSLREVPGNTIYF.

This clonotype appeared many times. The CDR3 sequence: CASSQGEQYF. The CDR3 DNA reads TGTGCCAGCAGTCAAGGGGAGCAGTACTTC. The rearrangement links TRBV6-2 or TRBV6-3 to TRBJ2-7; no clear D gene. In germline, CDR1 is MNHEY, CDR2 SVGEGT. The germline V and J ends were trimmed by 5 bases and 7 bases, with 6 bases remaining between them. The CDR3 loop spans 10 amino acids.

CDR3 region: CASSPGTVYEQYF. The CDR3 coding sequence is TGTGCCAGCTCACCCGGGACAGTCTACGAGCAGTACTTC. The chain uses TRBV18 and TRBJ2-7; TRBD1 matches 7 bases. The CDR3 sequence is 13 residues long. V was clipped by 3 bases and J by 3 bases; unmatched bases: 2. The V gene's germline CDR1 is KGHSH and CDR2 LQKENI.

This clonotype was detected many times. The CDR3 here is CASSQSDRDYGYTF. Written as DNA, the CDR3 is TGTGCCAGCAGCCAATCGGACAGGGATTATGGCTACACCTTC. This chain connects TRBV3-1 to TRBJ1-2, with TRBD1 matching over 8 bases. The CDR3 spans 14 residues. Germline V gene data show CDR1 as LGHDT and CDR2 as YNNKEL (reference sequence). V lost 2 bases, J lost 5 bases, and 4 bases stayed unmatched. The entire variable domain, with the rest obtained from reference TRBV3-1 and TRBJ1-2, is as follows: DTAVSQTPKYLVTQMGNDKSIKCEQNLGHDTMYWYKQDSKKFLKIMFSYNNKELIINETVPNRFSPKSPDKAHLNLHINSLELGDSAVYFCASSQSDRDYGYTFGSGTRLTVV.

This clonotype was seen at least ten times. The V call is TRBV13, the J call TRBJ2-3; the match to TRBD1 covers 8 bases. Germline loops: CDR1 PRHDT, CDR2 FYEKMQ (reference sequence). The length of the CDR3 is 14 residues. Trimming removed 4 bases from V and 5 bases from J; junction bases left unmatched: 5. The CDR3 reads CASSSQGAGDTQYF. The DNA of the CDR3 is TGTGCCAGCAGCTCTCAGGGGGCAGGAGATACGCAGTATTTT.

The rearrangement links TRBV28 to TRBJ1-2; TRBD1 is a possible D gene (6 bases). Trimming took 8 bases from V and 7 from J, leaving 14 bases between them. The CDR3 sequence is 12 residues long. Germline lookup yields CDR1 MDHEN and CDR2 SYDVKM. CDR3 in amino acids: CASRQDIRGYTF. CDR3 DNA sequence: TGTGCCAGCCGACAGGACATTCGTGGCTACACCTTC.

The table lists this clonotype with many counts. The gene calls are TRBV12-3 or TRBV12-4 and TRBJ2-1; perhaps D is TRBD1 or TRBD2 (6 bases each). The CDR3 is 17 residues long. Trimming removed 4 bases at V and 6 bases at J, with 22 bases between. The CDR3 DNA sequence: TGTGCCAGCAGTTCAATCTTACGGGGGACACGGCGCAATGAGCAGTTCTTC. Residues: CASSSILRGTRRNEQFF.

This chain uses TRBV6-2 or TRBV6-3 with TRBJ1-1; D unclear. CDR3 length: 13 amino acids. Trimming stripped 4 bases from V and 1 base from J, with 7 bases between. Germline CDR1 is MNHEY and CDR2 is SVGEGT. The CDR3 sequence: CASSFGRNTEAFF. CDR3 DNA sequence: TGTGCCAGCAGTTTTGGGCGGAACACTGAAGCTTTCTTT.

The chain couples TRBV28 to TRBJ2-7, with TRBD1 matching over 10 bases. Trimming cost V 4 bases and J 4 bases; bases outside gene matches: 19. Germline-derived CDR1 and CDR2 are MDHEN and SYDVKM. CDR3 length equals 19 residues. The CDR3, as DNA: TGTGCCAGCAGTTCCGCCGGGACAGGGGCCGGTTTCAGATTATACGAGCAGTACTTC. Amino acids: CASSSAGTGAGFRLYEQYF.

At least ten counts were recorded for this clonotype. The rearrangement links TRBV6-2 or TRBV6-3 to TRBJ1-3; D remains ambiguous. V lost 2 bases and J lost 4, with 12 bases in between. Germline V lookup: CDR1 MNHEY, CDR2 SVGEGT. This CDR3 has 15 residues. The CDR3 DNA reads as TGTGCCAGCAGTTACCGGGCCGAACGCGGAAACACCATATATTTT. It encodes CASSYRAERGNTIYF.

The CDR3 spells CASSPRGVPNEQYF. CDR3 in DNA: TGTGCCAGCAGCCCCAGGGGGGTGCCCAACGAGCAGTACTTC. The chain employs TRBV7-9 and TRBJ2-7, with D perhaps TRBD1 (7 bases). This CDR3 is 14 amino acids long. Between the trimmed V and J ends, which lost 5 bases and 5 bases, there was a span of 16 bases. Germline lookup yields CDR1 SEHNR and CDR2 FQNEAQ (reference sequence).

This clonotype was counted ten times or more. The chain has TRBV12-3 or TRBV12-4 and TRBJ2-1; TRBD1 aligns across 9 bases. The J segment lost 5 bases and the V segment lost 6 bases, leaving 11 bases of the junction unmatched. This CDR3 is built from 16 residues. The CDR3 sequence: CASRRGGTGIDNEQFF. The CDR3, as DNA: TGTGCCAGCAGACGTGGTGGGACAGGGATCGACAATGAGCAGTTCTTC.

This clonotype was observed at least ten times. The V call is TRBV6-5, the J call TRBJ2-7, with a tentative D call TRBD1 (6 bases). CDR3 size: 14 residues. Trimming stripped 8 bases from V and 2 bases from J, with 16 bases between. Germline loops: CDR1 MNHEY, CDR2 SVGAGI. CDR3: CASRSSGHPYEQYF. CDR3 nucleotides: TGTGCCAGCCGGTCCTCGGGACATCCCTACGAGCAGTACTTC.

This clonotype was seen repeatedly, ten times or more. CDR3 bases: TGTGCCAGCAGCTTAGATGGGGGCGTCTTAACCGGGGAGCTGTTTTTT. Its translation: CASSLDGGVLTGELFF. The rearrangement joins TRBV11-2 to TRBJ2-2, with D tentatively TRBD1 (6 bases). The CDR3 extends over 16 amino acids. Trimming pared 0 bases from V and 5 bases from J, leaving 13 bases between. CDR1 is SGHAT and CDR2 is FQNNGV in the germline V gene.

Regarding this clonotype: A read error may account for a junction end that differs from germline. The CDR3 nucleotides read TGTACCAGCAGGATGACAGGGGGCTCTAACACCGGGGAGCTATTTTTT. It yields the protein CTSRMTGGSNTGELFF. This sequence joins TRBV6-1 and TRBJ2-2; TRBD1 matches at 10 bases. The CDR3 totals 16 residues. Germline CDR1 reads MNHNS; CDR2 reads SASEGT.

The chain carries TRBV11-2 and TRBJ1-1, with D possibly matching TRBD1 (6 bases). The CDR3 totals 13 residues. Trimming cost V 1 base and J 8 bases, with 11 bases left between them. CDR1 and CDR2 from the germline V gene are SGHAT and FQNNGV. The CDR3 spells CASSLVSTGEAFF. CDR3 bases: TGTGCCAGCAGCTTAGTCTCAACAGGGGAAGCTTTCTTT.

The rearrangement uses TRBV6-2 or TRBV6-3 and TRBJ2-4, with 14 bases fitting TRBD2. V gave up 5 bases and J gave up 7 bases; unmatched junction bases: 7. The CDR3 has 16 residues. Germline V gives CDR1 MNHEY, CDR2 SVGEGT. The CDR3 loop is CASSPRLAGGPNIQYF. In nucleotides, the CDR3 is TGTGCCAGCAGTCCGAGACTAGCGGGAGGGCCGAACATTCAGTACTTC.

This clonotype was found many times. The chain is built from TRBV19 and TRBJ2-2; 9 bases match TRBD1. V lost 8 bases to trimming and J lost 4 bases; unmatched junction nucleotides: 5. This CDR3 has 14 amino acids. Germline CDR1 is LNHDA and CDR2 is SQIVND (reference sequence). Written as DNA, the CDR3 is TGTGCCAGTGGGGGACAGGGAGGCACCGGGGAGCTGTTTTTT. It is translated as CASGGQGGTGELFF.

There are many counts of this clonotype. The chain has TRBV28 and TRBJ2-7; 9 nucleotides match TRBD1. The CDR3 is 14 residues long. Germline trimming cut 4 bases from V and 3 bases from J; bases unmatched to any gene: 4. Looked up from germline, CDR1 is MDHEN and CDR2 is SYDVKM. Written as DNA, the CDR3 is TGTGCCAGCAGTTCGACAGGGGGACTCTACGAGCAGTACTTC. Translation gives CASSSTGGLYEQYF.